The sequence of this T cell receptor beta chain was determined in a study of T-cell reconstitution after alpha-beta-depleted transplantation in children. This clonotype was picked up many times. Looked up from germline, CDR1 is ENHRY and CDR2 is SYGVKD. CDR3 size: 15 residues. V was trimmed by 2 bases and J by 3 bases, leaving 11 bases between them. The TCRbeta library was prepared with unique molecular identifiers. TCRdb called the PCR reads again in MiXCR, with one record for every CDR3 protein. The top ten hold roughly 4% of the sample, which has approximately 590,000 distinct CDR3 sequences, roughly a tenth seen once.

V is TRBV10-3 and J is TRBJ2-1, with D perhaps TRBD2 (5 bases). Here the sequenced sample was PBMCs from the stem cell graft donor, taken from the stem cell graft. The sequence derives from a human donor who donated a stem cell graft to a child with acute myeloid leukemia. The CDR3 DNA is TGTGCCATCAGTGAGAGGAGCGAGGGCTACAATGAGCAGTTCTTC. It yields the protein CAISERSEGYNEQFF.